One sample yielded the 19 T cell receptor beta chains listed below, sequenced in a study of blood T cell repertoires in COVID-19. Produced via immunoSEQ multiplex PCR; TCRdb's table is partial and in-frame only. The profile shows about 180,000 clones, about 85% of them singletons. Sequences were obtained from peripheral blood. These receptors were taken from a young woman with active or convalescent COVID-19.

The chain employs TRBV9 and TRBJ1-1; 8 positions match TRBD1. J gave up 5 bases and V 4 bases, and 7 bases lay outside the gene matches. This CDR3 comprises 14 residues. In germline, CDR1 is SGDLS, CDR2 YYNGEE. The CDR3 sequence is CASSKQGVETEAFF. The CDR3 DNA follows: TGTGCCAGCAGCAAACAGGGGGTTGAGACTGAAGCTTTCTTT.

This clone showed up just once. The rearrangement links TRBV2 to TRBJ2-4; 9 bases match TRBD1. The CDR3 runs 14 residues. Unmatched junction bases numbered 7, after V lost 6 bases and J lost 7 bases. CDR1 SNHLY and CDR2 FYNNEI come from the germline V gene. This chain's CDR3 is CASREDRGGNIQYF. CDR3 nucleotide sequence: TGTGCCAGCAGAGAGGACAGGGGAGGCAACATTCAGTACTTC.

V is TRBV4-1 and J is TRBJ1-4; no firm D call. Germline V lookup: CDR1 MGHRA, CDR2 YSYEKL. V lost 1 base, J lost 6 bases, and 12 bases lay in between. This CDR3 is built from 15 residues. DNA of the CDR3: TGCGCCAGCAGCCAAGCCGGGGAGGGTGATGAAAAACTGTTTTTT. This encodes CASSQAGEGDEKLFF.

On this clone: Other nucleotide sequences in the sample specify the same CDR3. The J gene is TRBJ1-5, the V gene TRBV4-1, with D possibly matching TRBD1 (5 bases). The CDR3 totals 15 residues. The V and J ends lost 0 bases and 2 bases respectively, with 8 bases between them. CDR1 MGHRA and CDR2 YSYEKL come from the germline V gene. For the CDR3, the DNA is TGCGCCAGCAGCCAAGACAGGGCGGGCAATCAGCCCCAGCATTTT. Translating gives CASSQDRAGNQPQHF.

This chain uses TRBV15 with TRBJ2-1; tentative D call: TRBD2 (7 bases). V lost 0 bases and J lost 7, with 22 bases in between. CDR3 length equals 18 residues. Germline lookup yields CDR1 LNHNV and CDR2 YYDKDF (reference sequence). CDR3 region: CATSREARGPSVGNEQFF. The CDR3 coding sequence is TGTGCCACCAGCAGAGAAGCGCGGGGGCCCTCCGTGGGAAATGAGCAGTTCTTC.

The CDR3 DNA reads as TGTGCCAGCAGCTTAGGGATAGGACAGGGTACGGGGCCCCAGCATTTT. Translation gives CASSLGIGQGTGPQHF. This chain uses TRBV11-2 with TRBJ1-5, with 8 bases matching TRBD1. CDR1 is SGHAT and CDR2 is FQNNGV in the germline V gene. With 1 base clipped from V and 9 bases from J, the junction kept 11 bases outside the gene matches. The CDR3 runs 16 residues. The full variable domain, its missing parts supplied by reference TRBV11-2 and TRBJ1-5, is EAGVAQSPRYKIIEKRQSVAFWCNPISGHATLYWYQQILGQGPKLLIQFQNNGVVDDSQLPKDRFSAERLKGVDSTLKIQPAKLEDSAVYLCASSLGIGQGTGPQHFGDGTRLSIL.

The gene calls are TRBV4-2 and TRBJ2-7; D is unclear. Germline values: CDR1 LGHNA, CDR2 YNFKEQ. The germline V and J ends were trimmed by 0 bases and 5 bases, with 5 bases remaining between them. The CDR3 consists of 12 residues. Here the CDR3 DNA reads TGTGCCAGCAGCCAAGAACTGAACGAGCAGTACTTC. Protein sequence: CASSQELNEQYF.

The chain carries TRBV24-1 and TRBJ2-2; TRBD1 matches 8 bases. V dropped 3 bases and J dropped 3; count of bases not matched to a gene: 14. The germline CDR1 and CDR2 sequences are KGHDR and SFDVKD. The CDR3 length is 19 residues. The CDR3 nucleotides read TGTGCCACCAGTGATCCCAGGGCAGGGGGCGCGTCGGACACCGGGGAGCTGTTTTTT. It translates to CATSDPRAGGASDTGELFF.

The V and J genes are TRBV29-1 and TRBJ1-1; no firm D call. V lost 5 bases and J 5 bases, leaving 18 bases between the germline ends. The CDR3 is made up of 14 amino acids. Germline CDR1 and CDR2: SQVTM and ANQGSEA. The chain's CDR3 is CSVPWEAGWTEAFF. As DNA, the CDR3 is TGCAGCGTTCCATGGGAGGCGGGCTGGACTGAAGCTTTCTTT.

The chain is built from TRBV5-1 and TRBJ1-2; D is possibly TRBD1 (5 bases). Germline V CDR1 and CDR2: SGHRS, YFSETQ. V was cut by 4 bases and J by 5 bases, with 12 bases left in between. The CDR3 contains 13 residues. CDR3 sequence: CASSAGLKYGYTF. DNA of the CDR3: TGCGCCAGCAGCGCGGGACTGAAGTATGGCTACACCTTC.

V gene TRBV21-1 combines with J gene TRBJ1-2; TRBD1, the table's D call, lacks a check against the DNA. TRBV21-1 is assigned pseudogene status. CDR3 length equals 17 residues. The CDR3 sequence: CASSKTGRTVWGYGYTF. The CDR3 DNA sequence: TGTGCCAGCAGCAAAACGGGACGGACAGTATGGGGCTATGGCTACACCTTC.

The chain's CDR3 is CASSLGQTSYNSPLHF. The CDR3 DNA reads as TGCGCCAGCAGCTTGGGTCAGACTTCCTATAATTCACCCCTCCACTTT. V gene TRBV5-1 combines with J gene TRBJ1-6; D is undetermined. V gave up 0 bases and J gave up 1 base, with 8 bases separating them. The CDR3 loop spans 16 amino acids. Germline assignment: CDR1 SGHRS and CDR2 YFSETQ.

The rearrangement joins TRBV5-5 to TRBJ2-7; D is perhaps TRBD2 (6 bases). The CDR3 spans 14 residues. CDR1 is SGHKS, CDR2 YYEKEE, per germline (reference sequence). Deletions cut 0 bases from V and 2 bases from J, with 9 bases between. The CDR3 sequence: CASSLVGGAYEQYF. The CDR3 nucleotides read TGTGCCAGCAGCTTGGTTGGAGGGGCCTACGAGCAGTACTTC.

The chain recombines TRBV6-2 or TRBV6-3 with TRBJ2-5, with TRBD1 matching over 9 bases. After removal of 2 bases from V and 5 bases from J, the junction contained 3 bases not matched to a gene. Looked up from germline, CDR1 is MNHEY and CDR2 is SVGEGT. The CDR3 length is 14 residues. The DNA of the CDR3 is TGTGCCAGCAGTTACGGGACAGGGATGGAGACCCAGTACTTC. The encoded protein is CASSYGTGMETQYF.

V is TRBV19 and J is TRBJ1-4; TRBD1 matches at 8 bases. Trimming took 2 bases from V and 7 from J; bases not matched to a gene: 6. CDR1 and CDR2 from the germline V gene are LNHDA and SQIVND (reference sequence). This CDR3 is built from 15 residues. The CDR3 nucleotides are TGTGCCAGTAGTATAAGGACAGGGCTACCTGAAAAACTGTTTTTT. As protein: CASSIRTGLPEKLFF.

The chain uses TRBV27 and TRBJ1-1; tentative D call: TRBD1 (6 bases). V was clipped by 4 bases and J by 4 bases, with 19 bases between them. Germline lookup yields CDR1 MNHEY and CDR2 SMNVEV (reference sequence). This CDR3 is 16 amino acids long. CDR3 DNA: TGTGCCAGCAGTTCCCTTACACCCAGGGGTCGCACTGAAGCTTTCTTT. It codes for CASSSLTPRGRTEAFF.

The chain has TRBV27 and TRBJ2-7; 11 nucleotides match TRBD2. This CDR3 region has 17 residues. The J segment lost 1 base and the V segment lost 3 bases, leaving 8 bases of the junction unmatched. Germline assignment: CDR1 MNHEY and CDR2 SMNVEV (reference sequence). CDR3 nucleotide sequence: TGTGCCAGCAGTTTTCAACCGACTAGCGGGACTTCCTACGAGCAGTACTTC. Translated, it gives CASSFQPTSGTSYEQYF.

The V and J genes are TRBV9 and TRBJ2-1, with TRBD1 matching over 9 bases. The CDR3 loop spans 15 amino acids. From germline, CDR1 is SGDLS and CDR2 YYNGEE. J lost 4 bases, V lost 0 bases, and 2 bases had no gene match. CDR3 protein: CASSVAGTGYNEQFF. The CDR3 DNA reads TGTGCCAGCAGCGTAGCCGGGACAGGGTACAATGAGCAGTTCTTC. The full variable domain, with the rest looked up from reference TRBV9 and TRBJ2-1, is DSGVTQTPKHLITATGQRVTLRCSPRSGDLSVYWYQQSLDQGLQFLIQYYNGEERAKGNILERFSAQQFPDLHSELNLSSLELGDSALYFCASSVAGTGYNEQFFGPGTRLTVL.

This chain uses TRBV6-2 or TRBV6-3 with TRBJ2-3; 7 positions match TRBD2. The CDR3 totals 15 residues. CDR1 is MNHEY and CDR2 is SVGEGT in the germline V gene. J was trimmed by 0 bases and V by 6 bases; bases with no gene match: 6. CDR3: CASSLADASTDTQYF. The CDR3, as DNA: TGTGCCAGCAGCCTAGCGGATGCTAGCACAGATACGCAGTATTTT.